The 20 T cell receptor beta chains in this list originate from one sample, sequenced in a study of blood T cell repertoires in COVID-19. Method: immunoSEQ multiplex PCR; TCRdb's copy keeps in-frame clones and lacks some. The sample gives roughly 21,000 clones, roughly 80% of which show up once; around 3.2% is in the top ten. Material for sequencing was peripheral blood. All receptors come from a man aged 35 to 55 with acute or convalescent COVID-19.

The J gene is TRBJ2-3, the V gene TRBV20-1; D is possibly TRBD1 (6 bases). In germline, CDR1 is DFQATT, CDR2 SNEGSKA (reference sequence). Trimming took 3 bases from V and 8 from J, leaving 9 bases between them. The CDR3 totals 11 residues. Here the CDR3 DNA reads TGCAGTGCTAGGCTGGGGGCTACGCAGTATTTT. Translated, it gives CSARLGATQYF.

This clone was seen a single time. The chain combines TRBV19 with TRBJ1-2, with a weak D call TRBD1 (6 bases). Germline CDR1 is LNHDA and CDR2 is SQIVND (reference sequence). Trimming took off 2 bases at V and 7 bases at J, with 11 bases between the two ends. This CDR3 has 13 residues. CDR3: CASSISRTAGYTF. The DNA of the CDR3 is TGTGCCAGTAGTATATCCCGGACAGCTGGCTACACCTTC.

The J gene is TRBJ1-6, the V gene TRBV25-1; maybe TRBD1 (5 bases). The CDR3 sequence is 14 residues long. Germline CDR1 is MGHDK and CDR2 is SYGVNS. The V end was cut by 3 bases, the J end by 5 bases, with 8 bases between. CDR3 nucleotide sequence: TGTGCCAGCAGTGATTCAGGGAATAATTCACCCCTCCACTTT. Translation: CASSDSGNNSPLHF. The whole variable domain, remainder taken from reference TRBV25-1 and TRBJ1-6, is EADIYQTPRYLVIGTGKKITLECSQTMGHDKMYWYQQDPGMELHLIHYSYGVNSTEKGDLSSESTVSRIRTEHFPLTLESARPSHTSQYLCASSDSGNNSPLHFGNGTRLTVT.

The chain links TRBV5-6 to TRBJ2-7, with D unresolved. The CDR3 has 15 amino acids. Germline CDR1 reads SGHDT; CDR2 reads YYEEEE. The V gene lost 0 bases and the J gene lost 6 bases, with 16 bases spanning the gap. CDR3 residues: CASSLGVLMTGEQYF. In nucleotides, the CDR3 is TGTGCCAGCAGCTTGGGGGTCCTAATGACGGGCGAGCAGTACTTC.

A remark on this clone: A junction end diverges from the germline sequence, so it may reflect a read error. The CDR3 nucleotides are TGTGCCAGCACCTTGGACAGGGGCGGCACAGATACGCAGTATTTT. Protein product: CASTLDRGGTDTQYF. The gene calls are TRBV5-5 and TRBJ2-3; 9 bases map to TRBD1. Germline V gene sequence: CDR1 SGHKS, CDR2 YYEKEE (reference sequence). The CDR3 has 15 residues.

V and J are TRBV27 and TRBJ1-2; TRBD1 agrees at 12 bases. Germline V lookup: CDR1 MNHEY, CDR2 SMNVEV (reference sequence). This CDR3 spans 19 amino acids. J gave up 4 bases and V 6 bases, and 18 bases lay outside the gene matches. The CDR3 DNA reads as TGTGCCAGCAGAAAAATACCGGGACAGGGGGCGGGATTAGGCTATGGCTACACCTTC. Encoded protein: CASRKIPGQGAGLGYGYTF.

The CDR3 reads CASSQDRGGYTF. The CDR3 DNA sequence: TGTGCCAGCAGCCAAGACAGGGGTGGCTACACCTTC. V gene TRBV3-1 (or the pseudogene TRBV3-2) combines with J gene TRBJ1-2; weak D call: TRBD1 (6 bases). The CDR3 loop spans 12 amino acids. Germline CDR1 LGHDT, CDR2 YNNKEL (reference sequence). The V end was cut by 0 bases, the J end by 7 bases, with 6 bases between.

V is TRBV3-1 (or the pseudogene TRBV3-2) and J is TRBJ1-1; TRBD1 aligns across 7 bases. There are 15 residues in the CDR3. Germline V gene sequence: CDR1 LGHDT, CDR2 YNNKEL (reference sequence). Trimming cost V 4 bases and J 1 base; bases outside gene matches: 6. The CDR3 DNA sequence: TGTGCCAGCAGCCCCTCGGACAGGAGGAACACTGAAGCTTTCTTT. Its protein product is CASSPSDRRNTEAFF.

The rearrangement joins TRBV7-9 to TRBJ1-4; 7 nucleotides align to TRBD1. With 4 bases clipped from V and 7 bases from J, the junction kept 3 bases outside the gene matches. Germline V lookup: CDR1 SEHNR, CDR2 FQNEAQ (reference sequence). The CDR3 extends over 13 amino acids. The CDR3 spells CASSSTGIEKLFF. In DNA, the CDR3 is TGTGCCAGCAGCTCGACAGGGATTGAAAAACTGTTTTTT.

The rearrangement links TRBV14 to TRBJ1-6, with TRBD1 matching 7 bases. Germline V lookup: CDR1 SGHDN, CDR2 FVKESK. The length of the CDR3 is 14 residues. The V segment lost 6 bases and the J segment 7 bases; nucleotides outside the gene matches: 6. This CDR3 is CASSPAGQNSPLHF. The CDR3 bases are TGTGCCAGCAGTCCCGCGGGACAGAATTCACCCCTCCACTTT.

This chain uses TRBV12-3 or TRBV12-4 with TRBJ1-4; no reliable D call. The CDR3 runs 12 residues. V was pared by 5 bases and J by 7 bases, with 8 bases between. CDR3 protein: CASSPDFEKLFF. CDR3 coding DNA: TGTGCCAGCAGTCCAGACTTTGAAAAACTGTTTTTT.

This chain uses TRBV7-2 with TRBJ2-3, with D unresolved. Germline V CDR1 and CDR2: SGHTA, FQGNSA. The CDR3 is made up of 14 amino acids. Trimming stripped 1 base from V and 2 bases from J, with 7 bases between. Written as DNA, the CDR3 is TGTGCCAGCAGCTTAGGAGCTTTCACAGATACGCAGTATTTT. It is translated as CASSLGAFTDTQYF. Variable domain in full (rest from reference TRBV7-2 and TRBJ2-3): GAGVSQSPSNKVTEKGKDVELRCDPISGHTALYWYRQSLGQGLEFLIYFQGNSAPDKSGLPSDRFSAERTGGSVSTLTIQRTQQEDSAVYLCASSLGAFTDTQYFGPGTRLTVL.

The chain carries TRBV12-5 and TRBJ2-1, with D perhaps matching TRBD1 (6 bases). The CDR3 runs to 14 residues. V gave up 2 bases and J gave up 9 bases, with 14 bases separating them. CDR1 is LGHNT, CDR2 FRNRAP, per germline. The CDR3 coding sequence is TGTGCTAGTGGTTTGTGGGACAACTGGGGTGAGCAGTTCTTC. It specifies CASGLWDNWGEQFF.

V gene TRBV6-5 combines with J gene TRBJ2-1; TRBD2 matches 7 bases. CDR1 and CDR2 (germline): MNHEY, SVGAGI. The V gene end was trimmed by 0 bases and the J gene end by 8 bases; junction bases not matched to a gene: 7. The CDR3 spans 15 residues. The CDR3 sequence: CASSYSGGSGYEQFF. DNA of the CDR3: TGTGCCAGCAGTTACTCGGGCGGTAGCGGGTATGAGCAGTTCTTC.

The rearrangement joins TRBV30 to TRBJ2-5; 7 positions agree with TRBD2. V gave up 3 bases and J gave up 2 bases; unmatched junction bases: 6. The V gene's germline CDR1 is GTSNPN and CDR2 SVGIG (reference sequence). The CDR3 runs 14 residues. DNA of the CDR3: TGTGCCTGGAGGGGAGCGGGATTACAAGAGACCCAGTACTTC. It specifies CAWRGAGLQETQYF. Together with reference TRBV30 and TRBJ2-5, the CDR3 gives the full variable domain: SQTIHQWPATLVQPVGSPLSLECTVEGTSNPNLYWYRQAAGRGLQLLFYSVGIGQISSEVPQNLSASRPQDRQFILSSKKLLLSDSGFYLCAWRGAGLQETQYFGPGTRLLVL.

The chain carries TRBV15 and TRBJ1-1; D might be TRBD1 (5 bases). Germline values: CDR1 LNHNV, CDR2 YYDKDF (reference sequence). Trimming removed 2 bases from V and 6 bases from J, with 10 bases in between. The CDR3 length is 13 residues. The CDR3 loop reads CATSRIGDSEAFF. In nucleotides, the CDR3 is TGTGCCACCAGCAGAATTGGGGACTCTGAAGCTTTCTTT.

The chain recombines TRBV9 with TRBJ2-7, with D tentatively TRBD1 (6 bases). The CDR3 is 14 amino acids. CDR1 and CDR2 from the germline V gene are SGDLS and YYNGEE. V was shortened by 3 bases and J by 1 base, with 11 bases between the two germline ends. The CDR3 DNA reads as TGTGCCAGCAGCGAGACAGGACCATCCTACGAGCAGTACTTC. Protein product: CASSETGPSYEQYF. The variable domain in full, with the rest retrieved from reference TRBV9 and TRBJ2-7, is DSGVTQTPKHLITATGQRVTLRCSPRSGDLSVYWYQQSLDQGLQFLIQYYNGEERAKGNILERFSAQQFPDLHSELNLSSLELGDSALYFCASSETGPSYEQYFGPGTRLTVT.

V gene TRBV19 combines with J gene TRBJ2-7; D is unresolved. Trimming took 5 bases from V and 3 from J, leaving 11 bases between them. Germline V lookup: CDR1 LNHDA, CDR2 SQIVND (reference sequence). The CDR3 totals 13 residues. CDR3 region: CASSFRHLYEQYF. In nucleotides, the CDR3 is TGTGCCAGTAGTTTTAGACACCTCTACGAGCAGTACTTC.

This clone was detected only once. The chain employs TRBV7-2 and TRBJ1-6, with D possibly being TRBD1 (5 bases). CDR1 SGHTA and CDR2 FQGNSA come from the germline V gene. Trimming took off 7 bases at V and 8 bases at J, with 21 bases between the two ends. The CDR3 is 16 amino acids. The CDR3, as DNA: TGTGCCAGCAAGGCAGGACAAGACGGCGGTTATTCACCCCTCCACTTT. The encoded protein is CASKAGQDGGYSPLHF.

The chain combines TRBV2 with TRBJ2-7; 7 bases map to TRBD1. CDR3 length: 14 residues. Germline CDR1 and CDR2: SNHLY and FYNNEI. The ends lost 3 bases at V and 5 bases at J; junction bases unmatched: 7. CDR3 amino acids: CASSDVVTGNEQYF. As DNA, the CDR3 is TGTGCCAGCAGTGATGTGGTGACAGGGAACGAGCAGTACTTC.